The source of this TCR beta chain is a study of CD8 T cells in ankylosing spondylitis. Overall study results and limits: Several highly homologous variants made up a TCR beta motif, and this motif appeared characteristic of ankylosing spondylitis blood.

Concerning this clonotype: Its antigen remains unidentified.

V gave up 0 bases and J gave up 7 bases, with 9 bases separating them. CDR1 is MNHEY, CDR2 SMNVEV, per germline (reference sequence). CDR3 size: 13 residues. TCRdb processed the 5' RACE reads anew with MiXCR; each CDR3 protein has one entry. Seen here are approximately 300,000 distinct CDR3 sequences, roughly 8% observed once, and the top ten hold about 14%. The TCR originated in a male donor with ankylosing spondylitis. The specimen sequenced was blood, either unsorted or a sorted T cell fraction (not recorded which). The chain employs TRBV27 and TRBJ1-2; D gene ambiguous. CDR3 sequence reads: CASSLSRELGYTF. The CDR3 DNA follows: TGTGCCAGCAGTTTATCGAGGGAACTTGGCTACACCTTC.